A selection of T cell receptor beta chains follows, all from one sample in a study of radiation and T cells in renal cell carcinoma. TCRdb's table, derived via immunoSEQ multiplex PCR, lists solely in-frame clones and lacks some. The sample shows some 150,000 clones, 87% of them seen only once. The sequencing used blood, collected from a patient whose treatment included radiotherapy and nephrectomy. These receptor sequences come from a woman aged 45-65 years with renal cell carcinoma. The CDR3 runs from the conserved cysteine through the conserved F or W. A D gene is named only where the DNA matches it firmly. Size values are once, few and many counts, or a class for expanded clones, and some rows have none.

>TRBD1|TRBJ1-6|TRBV5-1|.
CASSHYRDRGRSPLHF
TGCGCCAGCAGCCATTACCGGGACAGAGGGCGGTCACCCCTCCACTTT
>.|TRBJ1-4|TRBV15|.
CATSRGKQGLEKLFF
TGTGCCACCAGCAGAGGAAAACAGGGACTTGAAAAACTGTTTTTT
>.|TRBJ1-5|TRBV2|few
CASRVWGNQPQHF
TGTGCCAGCAGGGTATGGGGCAATCAGCCCCAGCATTTT
>.|TRBJ1-1|TRBV9|.
CASSVVLGAGDTEAFF
TGTGCCAGCAGCGTAGTTTTAGGGGCCGGGGATACTGAAGCTTTCTTT
>TRBD2|TRBJ2-7|TRBV4-2|.
CASSQDLRGGQNEQYF
TGTGCCAGCAGCCAAGATCTACGGGGGGGGCAGAACGAGCAGTACTTC
>.|TRBJ2-1|TRBV25-1|few
CASSDWHTTFF
TGTGCCAGCAGTGATTGGCATACAACGTTCTTC
>.|TRBJ2-7|TRBV6-1|.
CASSVTGSHYEQYF
TGTGCCAGCAGTGTCACAGGGAGTCACTACGAGCAGTACTTC
>.|TRBJ1-2|TRBV5-1|.
CASSYASGSYGYTF
TGCGCCAGCAGCTACGCCTCCGGGTCTTATGGCTACACCTTC
>.|TRBJ2-2|TRBV19|.
CASSLAGATGELFF
TGTGCCAGTAGTTTGGCGGGGGCTACCGGGGAGCTGTTTTTT
>.|TRBJ1-5|TRBV2|once
CASRRDGSNQPQHF
TGTGCCAGCAGGAGAGACGGTAGCAATCAGCCCCAGCATTTT
>TRBD1|TRBJ1-3|TRBV18|.
CASSPGQGYTGNTIYF
TGTGCCAGCTCACCGGGACAGGGTTACACTGGAAACACCATATATTTT
>.|TRBJ2-2|TRBV5-1|.
CASSLEGNTGELFF
TGCGCCAGCAGCTTGGAAGGGAACACCGGGGAGCTGTTTTTT
>.|TRBJ1-4|TRBV6-5|.
CASSLRRELFF
TGTGCCAGCAGTTTGAGAAGGGAACTGTTTTTT
>.|TRBJ2-6|TRBV19|.
CASSIKGFSSGANVLTF
TGTGCCAGTAGTATCAAAGGGTTCAGCTCTGGGGCCAACGTCCTGACTTTC
>TRBD2|TRBJ2-5|TRBV5-6|.
CASSYPGTRETQYF
TGTGCCAGCAGCTATCCCGGGACTAGGGAGACCCAGTACTTC
>.|TRBJ2-5|TRBV18|.
CASSPVQKGETQYF
TGTGCCAGCTCACCAGTACAAAAGGGGGAGACCCAGTACTTC
>.|TRBJ2-7|TRBV11-3|.
CASSLGLNYEQYF
TGTGCCAGCAGCTTAGGGCTGAACTACGAGCAGTACTTC
>.|TRBJ2-2|TRBV6-5|few
CASSTATEGTGELFF
TGTGCCAGCAGCACGGCCACGGAGGGAACCGGGGAGCTGTTTTTT
>.|TRBJ2-1|TRBV2|.
CASNQGRPNEQFF
TGTGCCAGCAATCAAGGGCGGCCCAATGAGCAGTTCTTC
>.|TRBJ2-1|TRBV9|.
CASSLRGSSYNEQFF
TGTGCCAGCAGCCTCCGGGGAAGCTCCTACAATGAGCAGTTCTTC
>TRBD1|TRBJ1-5|TRBV15|.
CATSRETGGGQPQHF
TGTGCCACCAGCAGGGAGACAGGGGGCGGTCAGCCCCAGCATTTT
>.|TRBJ1-3|TRBV4-3|.
CASSQDAPGNTIYF
TGCGCCAGCAGCCAAGACGCACCGGGAAACACCATATATTTT
>.|TRBJ1-1|TRBV7-8|once
CASRKFGETEAFF
TGTGCCAGCAGGAAATTCGGGGAAACTGAAGCTTTCTTT
>.|TRBJ2-7|TRBV19|.
CASSIGDTYEQYF
TGTGCCAGTAGTATTGGGGATACCTACGAGCAGTACTTC
>.|TRBJ1-5|TRBV4-1|.
CASSQDWGEGQPQHF
TGCGCCAGCAGCCAAGATTGGGGGGAGGGTCAGCCCCAGCATTTT
>.|TRBJ2-5|TRBV18|.
CASSPPTIGETQYF
TGTGCCAGCTCACCACCGACTATCGGAGAGACCCAGTACTTC
>.|TRBJ1-2|TRBV9|.
CASSVGGDSYGYTF
TGTGCCAGCAGCGTAGGGGGCGACAGCTATGGCTACACCTTC
>TRBD2|TRBJ2-3|TRBV6-5|.
CASKRLAGTDTQYF
TGTGCCAGCAAACGACTAGCGGGCACAGATACGCAGTATTTT
>.|TRBJ1-2|TRBV5-4|.
CASRRTERGVGYTF
TGTGCCAGCAGACGGACAGAGCGAGGAGTTGGCTACACCTTC
>TRBD1|TRBJ1-4|TRBV29-1|.
CSVLTGGDEKLFF
TGCAGCGTACTGACAGGGGGTGATGAAAAACTGTTTTTT
>.|TRBJ1-6|TRBV19|.
CASRFGNSPLHF
TGTGCCAGTAGGTTTGGTAATTCACCCCTCCACTTT
>.|TRBJ1-3|TRBV9|.
CASSPTGGGSSGNTIYF
TGTGCCAGCAGCCCTACGGGGGGCGGCAGCTCTGGAAACACCATATATTTT
>TRBD1|TRBJ2-3|TRBV7-3|.
CASSSTGQGAADTQYF
TGTGCCAGCAGCTCTACGGGACAGGGGGCGGCAGATACGCAGTATTTT
>TRBD1|TRBJ1-6|TRBV27|.
CASRLSPGQGVLPLHF
TGTGCCAGCAGATTGAGCCCGGGACAGGGCGTTTTACCCCTCCACTTT
>TRBD1|TRBJ1-4|TRBV5-1|few
CASSTGEGEKLFF
TGCGCCAGTTCTACAGGGGAGGGTGAAAAACTGTTTTTT
>.|TRBJ2-5|TRBV5-4|.
CASSLGQQETQYF
TGTGCCAGCAGCTTGGGACAGCAAGAGACCCAGTACTTC
>.|TRBJ1-5|TRBV30|.
CAWSVQLGNQPQHF
TGTGCCTGGAGTGTACAGCTTGGCAATCAGCCCCAGCATTTT
>TRBD1|TRBJ2-7|TRBV5-1|.
CASSRSQGAPNEQYF
TGCGCCAGCAGCAGGTCACAGGGGGCGCCCAACGAGCAGTACTTC
>.|TRBJ1-6|TRBV9|.
CASSVGGRASPLHF
TGTGCCAGCAGCGTAGGTGGGAGGGCATCACCCCTCCACTTT
>TRBD2|TRBJ2-5|TRBV7-2|.
CASSSRLAGARRETQYF
TGTGCCAGCAGCTCGAGACTAGCGGGGGCCCGTCGAGAGACCCAGTACTTC